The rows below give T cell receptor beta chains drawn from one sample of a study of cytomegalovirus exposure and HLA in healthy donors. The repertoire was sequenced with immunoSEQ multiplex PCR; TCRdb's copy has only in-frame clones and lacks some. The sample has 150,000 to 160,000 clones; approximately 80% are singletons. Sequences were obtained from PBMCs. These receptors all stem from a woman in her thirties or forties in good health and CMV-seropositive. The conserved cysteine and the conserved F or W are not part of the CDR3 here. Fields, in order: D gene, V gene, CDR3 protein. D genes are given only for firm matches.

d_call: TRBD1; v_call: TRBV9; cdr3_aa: ASSPRTGGSGANVLT
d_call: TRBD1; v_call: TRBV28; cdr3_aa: ASSRTGDSGYGYT
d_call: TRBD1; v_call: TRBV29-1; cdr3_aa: SARGQTNYGYT
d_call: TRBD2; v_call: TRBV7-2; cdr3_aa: ASSLVAGVYNEQF
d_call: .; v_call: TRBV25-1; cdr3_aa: ASSKEGILSGELF
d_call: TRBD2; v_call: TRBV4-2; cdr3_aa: ASSQDLAGTREQF
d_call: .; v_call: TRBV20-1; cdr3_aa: SAREFEAF
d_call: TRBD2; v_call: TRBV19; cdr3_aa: ASSMGSGRASDTQY
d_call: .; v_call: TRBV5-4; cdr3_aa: ASSLAGTTGFYGYT
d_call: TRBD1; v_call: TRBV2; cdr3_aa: ASQRQGAGTEAF
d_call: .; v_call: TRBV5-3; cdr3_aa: ASNRDFSSYNEQF
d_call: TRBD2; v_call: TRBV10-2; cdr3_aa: ASSPSSGLYNEQF
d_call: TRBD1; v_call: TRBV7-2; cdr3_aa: ASSSPGTESNQPQH
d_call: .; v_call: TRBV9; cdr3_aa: ASSKEGALGTGELF
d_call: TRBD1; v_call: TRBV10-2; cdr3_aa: ASRSGGHEQY
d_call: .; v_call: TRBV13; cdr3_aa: ASSLGLGASNEQY
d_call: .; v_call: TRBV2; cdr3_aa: ASGAEPYEQY
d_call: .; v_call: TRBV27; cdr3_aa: ASRTGISNQPQH
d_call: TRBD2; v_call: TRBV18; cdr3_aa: ASSQQPVAGGRDTQY
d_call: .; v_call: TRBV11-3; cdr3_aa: ASSFSGATEAF
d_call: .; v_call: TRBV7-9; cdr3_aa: SSSLTGNTIY
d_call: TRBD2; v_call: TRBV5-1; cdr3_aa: ASSRGLAGPYEQY
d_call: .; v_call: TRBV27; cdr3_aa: ASSLSEQY
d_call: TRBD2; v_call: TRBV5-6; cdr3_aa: ASSLALAGDEQY
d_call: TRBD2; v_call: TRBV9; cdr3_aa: ASSVTSATDTQY
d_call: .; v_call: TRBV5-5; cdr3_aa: ASSLALTGLSNQPQH
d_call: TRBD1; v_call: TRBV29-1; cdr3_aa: SVEGDRAVSGNTIY
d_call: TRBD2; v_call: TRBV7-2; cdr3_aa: ASSLSAGGPLSSYEQY
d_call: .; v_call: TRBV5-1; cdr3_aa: ASSRGYGYT
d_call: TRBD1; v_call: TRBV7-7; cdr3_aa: ASSSGTGGEAF
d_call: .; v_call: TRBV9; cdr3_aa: ASSVAQTYGYT
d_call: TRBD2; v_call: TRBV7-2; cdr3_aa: ASSSAGGGTDTQY
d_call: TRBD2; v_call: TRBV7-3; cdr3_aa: ASSLLAGARQKVTGELF
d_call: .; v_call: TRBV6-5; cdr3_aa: ASKGERAF
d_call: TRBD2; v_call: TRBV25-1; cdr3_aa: ASSDIERELHEQY
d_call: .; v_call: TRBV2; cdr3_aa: ASSADYQETQY
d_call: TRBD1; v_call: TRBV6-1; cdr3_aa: ATSTGVHGNQPQH